These T cell receptor beta chains were read from a single sample in a study of beta chain features in type 1 diabetes. Clones were read by immunoSEQ multiplex PCR, and TCRdb kept only the in-frame ones, dropping some. The table shows hundreds of thousands of clones, with over 13% occurring only once. The sample comprised naive CD4+ T cells from blood. The receptors were sampled from a man between 18 and 35 years old with type 1 diabetes. Each CDR3 is given with its conserved first and last residue. Clone size appears in some rows only: once, few, many, or a class for an expanded clone.

CDR3aa,j_gene,abundance,v_gene
CASSQAPYPGQGSYEQYF,TRBJ2-7,.,TRBV4-1
CATRTSGAGVETQYF,TRBJ2-5,.,TRBV15
CASSPAGRKETQYF,TRBJ2-5,.,TRBV7-2
CATKRWNGRDEKLFF,TRBJ1-4,few,TRBV2
CASSYLSGRGDTQYF,TRBJ2-3,.,TRBV6-5
CASSLSTSTDTQYF,TRBJ2-3,few,TRBV7-7
CAWEQGGNEKLFF,TRBJ1-4,few,TRBV30
CASSGADEYSYEQYF,TRBJ2-7,.,TRBV25-1
CASSRQRGILSYEQYF,TRBJ2-7,.,TRBV4-1
CSASFGNEQFF,TRBJ2-1,.,TRBV20-1
CASGTSGGYTF,TRBJ1-2,few,TRBV6-5
CAWSVNSGNTIYF,TRBJ1-3,few,TRBV30
CASSLGSMGTQYF,TRBJ2-5,few,TRBV5-6
CASSLRDTYEQYF,TRBJ2-7,.,TRBV7-9
CASSPSGRPVEQYF,TRBJ2-7,.,TRBV4-1
CASSLGTASPLHF,TRBJ1-6,.,TRBV11-2
CASSPPGQGAEKLFF,TRBJ1-4,.,TRBV7-9
CASSLAGGGDTQYF,TRBJ2-3,.,TRBV5-1
CAGDQRGANVLTF,TRBJ2-6,many,TRBV5-4
CASSKLNEQFF,TRBJ2-1,.,TRBV6-5
CASSLGPGTETQYF,TRBJ2-5,.,TRBV5-1
CASSPSSTDTQYF,TRBJ2-3,.,TRBV18
CASSFRLAGEETQYF,TRBJ2-5,few,TRBV28
CASSEKPTLGETQYF,TRBJ2-5,.,TRBV6-1
CASSLGAGYDSPLHF,TRBJ1-6,.,TRBV5-1
CATSKGQTIENYGYTF,TRBJ1-2,once,TRBV15
CASYLGTANTGELFF,TRBJ2-2,few,TRBV30
CASSPLGGPSGANVLTF,TRBJ2-6,.,TRBV5-1
CASSQDPQGAWNEQFF,TRBJ2-1,few,TRBV4-3
CASSTQGTGLAEAFF,TRBJ1-1,few,TRBV7-2
CASSPRDAGTQYF,TRBJ2-5,few,TRBV7-3
CASSVASTSGGYNEQFF,TRBJ2-1,few,TRBV9
CASSLIQGGHGEQYF,TRBJ2-7,.,TRBV5-1
CASTTTGEDEQFF,TRBJ2-1,few,TRBV11-3
CASSPGTHDTQYF,TRBJ2-3,few,TRBV7-2
CASSLRLLANYGYTF,TRBJ1-2,.,TRBV27
CASSFVTSGTYNEQFF,TRBJ2-1,.,TRBV7-2
CAWSGGWETQYF,TRBJ2-5,few,TRBV30
CASSLAIIGGGSGANVLTF,TRBJ2-6,.,TRBV7-8
CASSDQGGDTQYF,TRBJ2-3,.,TRBV6-4
CASSFLTGGIAETQYF,TRBJ2-5,few,TRBV9
CASSVAWTGAKEQYF,TRBJ2-7,few,TRBV9
CSVVGLRSNTEAFF,TRBJ1-1,few,TRBV29-1
CASGRGQPQHF,TRBJ1-5,.,TRBV7-9
CASSSLRGRADTQYF,TRBJ2-3,few,TRBV11-2
CASSYPGREDRRGYTF,TRBJ1-2,few,TRBV25-1
CASSLTGNTGELFF,TRBJ2-2,.,TRBV5-1
CASSVPGQGVYEQYF,TRBJ2-7,.,TRBV28
CAWEGSYEQYF,TRBJ2-7,few,TRBV30
CASSHSTGGQPQHF,TRBJ1-5,few,TRBV28
CASSEAWMGGPGNQPQHF,TRBJ1-5,.,TRBV6-1